The 27 T cell receptor beta chains below were found in one sample sequenced in a study of T cells in Graves' hyperthyroidism and ophthalmopathy. Researchers took RNA transcripts and amplified the TCR beta CDR3 regions from them. The TCR CDR3 was amplified in a first-round RT-PCR using the HTBI primer set. In TCRdb, the multiplex PCR reads were re-called with MiXCR into one record per CDR3 protein. Here the sample spans nearly 750,000 distinct CDR3 sequences, approximately 40% being singletons. Input material: blood. Source of these receptors: a woman between 35 and 50 years old with Graves' hyperthyroidism.

Points on this clonotype: As the CDR3 is not closed by the conserved phenylalanine or tryptophan, this likely results from a read error. The chain couples TRBV10-2 to TRBJ2-2; TRBD2 is a possible D gene (5 bases). The V gene's germline CDR1 is WSHSY and CDR2 SAAADI. The CDR3 is made up of 14 amino acids. The CDR3 nucleotides are TGCGCCAGCGGTGAGAGCGGAAACACCGGGGAGCTGTTTTGT. Its protein is CASGESGNTGELFC.

This clonotype was seen repeatedly, ten times or more. The V gene is TRBV7-2, the J gene TRBJ1-1; D is undetermined. The CDR3 runs to 15 residues. V lost 6 bases, J lost 0 bases, and 14 bases lay in between. Germline V gene lookup returns CDR1 SGHTA and CDR2 FQGNSA. The CDR3 loop reads CASSLGMAMNTEAFF. CDR3 coding DNA: TGTGCCAGCAGTCTTGGGATGGCGATGAACACTGAAGCTTTCTTT.

In its sample, this clonotype was seen once. V usage is TRBV6-4 and J usage is TRBJ1-2, with D hard to call. The germline V and J ends were trimmed by 2 bases and 7 bases, with 11 bases remaining between them. CDR1 is MRHNA, CDR2 SNTAGT, per germline. This CDR3 has 13 amino acids. As DNA, the CDR3 is TGTGCCAGCAGTGACCCACCGGAGGGTGGCTACACCTTC. Its translation is CASSDPPEGGYTF.

The rearrangement joins TRBV19 to TRBJ1-1; D not certain. There are 13 residues in the CDR3. Germline V gene data show CDR1 as LNHDA and CDR2 as SQIVND (reference sequence). Trimming removed 6 bases at V and 3 bases at J, with 11 bases between. The CDR3 sequence: CASRWGTDTEAFF. The CDR3 DNA reads TGTGCCAGTAGGTGGGGTACAGACACTGAAGCTTTCTTT.

V and J are TRBV28 and TRBJ1-4, with unresolved D. Looked up from germline, CDR1 is MDHEN and CDR2 is SYDVKM. The CDR3 is 11 residues long. Trimming pared 2 bases from V and 11 bases from J, leaving 6 bases between. CDR3 in amino acids: CASSLPGKLFF. The CDR3 bases are TGTGCCAGCAGTTTACCGGGGAAACTGTTTTTT.

This clonotype has only a few counts. CDR3 DNA sequence: TGTGCCAGCAGCCAAGATCGATTGGAGCAGTACTTC. Its protein is CASSQDRLEQYF. J is TRBJ2-7 and V is TRBV3-1; no firm D call. The V gene lost 0 bases and the J gene lost 7 bases, with 7 bases spanning the gap. Germline values: CDR1 LGHDT, CDR2 YNNKEL (reference sequence). The CDR3 is 12 amino acids.

A few counts support this clonotype. The chain joins TRBV28 to TRBJ1-3; D not resolved. This CDR3 contains 16 residues. Between the trimmed V and J ends, which lost 6 bases and 1 base, there was a span of 16 bases. Germline V CDR1 and CDR2: MDHEN, SYDVKM. Here the CDR3 reads CASSASTSGSGNTIYF. CDR3 coding DNA: TGTGCCAGCAGCGCCTCGACATCCGGGTCTGGAAACACCATATATTTT.

The sample holds a few counts of this clonotype. The chain has TRBV6-1 and TRBJ1-4; TRBD1 is a possible D gene (5 bases). The germline gives CDR1 MNHNS, CDR2 SASEGT. Trimming shortened V by 0 bases and J by 6 bases, and 11 bases separated the two germline ends. CDR3 size: 15 residues. CDR3 DNA sequence: TGTGCCAGCAGTGAAGCGCGGGACTGGGATGAAAAACTGTTTTTT. It encodes CASSEARDWDEKLFF.

The chain recombines TRBV29-1 with TRBJ2-7; possible D gene TRBD1, 5 bases. In germline, CDR1 is SQVTM, CDR2 ANQGSEA. The CDR3 sequence is 11 residues long. The V and J ends lost 4 bases and 5 bases respectively, with 9 bases between them. Here the CDR3 reads CSVVAGNEQYF. The CDR3 DNA sequence: TGCAGCGTTGTGGCAGGGAACGAGCAGTACTTC.

This clonotype was recorded at least ten times. The chain combines TRBV5-6 with TRBJ2-7; no clear D gene. CDR1 is SGHDT and CDR2 is YYEEEE in the germline V gene. CDR3 length: 12 amino acids. Trimming took 0 bases from V and 7 from J, leaving 8 bases between them. Here the CDR3 DNA reads TGTGCCAGCAGCTTGGGCCGACTGGAGCAGTACTTC. Translation: CASSLGRLEQYF.

This clonotype was found many times. This chain connects TRBV7-2 to TRBJ2-5; D possibly matches TRBD1 or TRBD2 (5 bases each). The CDR3 loop spans 15 amino acids. V lost 3 bases to trimming and J lost 1 base, with 12 bases between them. Germline V gene data show CDR1 as SGHTA and CDR2 as FQGNSA. The CDR3 DNA is TGTGCCAGCAGCTTGGACCGGGGCCGCCAAGAGACCCAGTACTTC. It codes for CASSLDRGRQETQYF.

This clonotype was observed a few times. The V call is TRBV28, the J call TRBJ1-5; D is uncertain. The ends were cut back, 9 bases at V and 3 bases at J, with 15 bases in the middle. This CDR3 has 14 residues. Germline CDR1 and CDR2: MDHEN and SYDVKM. CDR3 DNA: TGTGCCAGTCGCATGGGGAGGAACAATCAGCCCCAGCATTTT. Translated, it gives CASRMGRNNQPQHF.

The chain has TRBV29-1 and TRBJ1-2, with D tentatively TRBD1 (5 bases). Germline V gene sequence: CDR1 SQVTM, CDR2 ANQGSEA. Trimming stripped 7 bases from V and 7 bases from J, with 19 bases between. There are 13 residues in the CDR3. In DNA, the CDR3 is TGCAGCGGTCGCACCGGGACCTACTCTGGCTACACCTTC. Translated: CSGRTGTYSGYTF. The variable domain in full, with the rest retrieved from reference TRBV29-1 and TRBJ1-2, is SAVISQKPSRDICQRGTSLTIQCQVDSQVTMMFWYRQQPGQSLTLIATANQGSEATYESGFVIDKFPISRPNLTFSTLTVSNMSPEDSSIYLCSGRTGTYSGYTFGSGTRLTVV.

This clonotype occurred a few times. The genes are TRBV6-2 or TRBV6-3 and TRBJ2-7, with D maybe TRBD1 (5 bases). The V end lost 0 bases, the J end lost 2 bases, and 11 bases lay between the germline ends. Germline CDR1 reads MNHEY; CDR2 reads SVGEGT. The CDR3 spans 15 residues. The DNA for the CDR3 is TGTGCCAGCAGTTACTCGACAGAGCGCCCCTACGAGCAGTACTTC. Translation gives CASSYSTERPYEQYF.

J is TRBJ2-7 and V is TRBV2; tentative D call: TRBD2 (6 bases). The CDR3 is 17 amino acids. Germline V gene sequence: CDR1 SNHLY, CDR2 FYNNEI. V lost 10 bases to trimming and J lost 6 bases, with 31 bases between them. The CDR3, as DNA: TGTGCCACTAGCCCGCCGGCGGGATGGGTGGAGAGGCCCGAGCAGTACTTC. Translated, it gives CATSPPAGWVERPEQYF.

This clonotype was observed a few times. At one end the junction does not follow the germline gene, possibly because of a read error. The chain has TRBV12-3 or TRBV12-4 and TRBJ2-7, with TRBD1 identical over 9 bases. This CDR3 is 14 amino acids long. The DNA of the CDR3 is TGTGCCATCAGTGGGGACAGGGCAAACTACGAGCAGTACTTC. Amino acids: CAISGDRANYEQYF.

This chain uses TRBV12-3 or TRBV12-4 with TRBJ1-1; 8 bases align to TRBD1. V lost 6 bases and J lost 10; bases outside the gene matches: 7. The CDR3 covers 12 residues. CDR3: CASRGSGGPAFF. In nucleotides, the CDR3 is TGTGCCAGCAGAGGGTCAGGGGGCCCAGCTTTCTTT.

Ten or more counts support this clonotype. CDR3 sequence (DNA): TGTGCCGCCAGCTCCGGGTTGGGTTCACCCCTCCACTTT. Protein sequence: CAASSGLGSPLHF. The chain joins TRBV5-6 to TRBJ1-6, with D uncertain. Trimming took 10 bases from V and 9 from J, leaving 17 bases between them. The CDR3 covers 13 residues. Germline CDR1 and CDR2: SGHDT and YYEEEE.

This clonotype was observed at least ten times. This CDR3 reads CASSSGRSSYEQYF. CDR3 coding DNA: TGTGCCAGCAGTTCGGGCAGGAGCTCCTACGAGCAGTACTTC. This chain links TRBV12-3 or TRBV12-4 with TRBJ2-7; D is uncertain. The V gene lost 4 bases and the J gene lost 0 bases, with 10 bases spanning the gap. The CDR3 runs to 14 residues.

About this clonotype itself: Possible read error: a much larger clone is one base away. The chain has TRBV12-3 or TRBV12-4 and TRBJ1-2; TRBD1 might be the D (6 bases). The CDR3 has 13 residues. The CDR3 loop reads CASSLTGRYGHTF. The CDR3 DNA follows: TGTGCCAGCAGTCTTACAGGGCGCTATGGCCACACCTTC.

This clonotype showed up many times. The chain has TRBV2 and TRBJ1-2, with a weak D call TRBD1 (5 bases). V was clipped by 0 bases and J by 4 bases, with 12 bases between them. Germline CDR1 SNHLY, CDR2 FYNNEI. This CDR3 has 15 amino acids. CDR3 coding DNA: TGTGCCAGCAGTGAAGCCCAACAGGAGCTCTATGGCTACACCTTC. This codes for CASSEAQQELYGYTF.

The chain combines TRBV3-1 with TRBJ1-6, with D hard to call. Germline lookup yields CDR1 LGHDT and CDR2 YNNKEL (reference sequence). The V end was cut by 6 bases, the J end by 16 bases, with 16 bases between. CDR3 length: 12 residues. Written as DNA, the CDR3 is TGTGCCAGCAGTTTGGGATCCCTGCCTCTCCACTTT. Residues: CASSLGSLPLHF. Full variable domain (outside the CDR3, taken from reference TRBV3-1 and TRBJ1-6): DTAVSQTPKYLVTQMGNDKSIKCEQNLGHDTMYWYKQDSKKFLKIMFSYNNKELIINETVPNRFSPKSPDKAHLNLHINSLELGDSAVYFCASSLGSLPLHFGNGTRLTVT.

This sequence joins TRBV12-3 or TRBV12-4 and TRBJ2-2, with unresolved D. V lost 2 bases, J lost 6 bases, and 10 bases lay in between. CDR3 length equals 14 residues. The chain's CDR3 is CASSLRNTAGELFF. CDR3 DNA: TGTGCCAGCAGTTTACGTAACACGGCCGGGGAGCTGTTTTTT.

This clonotype has only a few counts. This rearrangement joins TRBV7-9 to TRBJ1-2; the D gene is possibly TRBD1 (5 bases). Trimming cost V 5 bases and J 5 bases, with 21 bases left between them. Germline assignment: CDR1 SEHNR and CDR2 FQNEAQ (reference sequence). This CDR3 contains 16 residues. The CDR3 nucleotides are TGTGCCAGCAGCAGGCCGGACACCACTACGGTGTATGGCTACACCTTC. This translates into CASSRPDTTTVYGYTF.

This sequence joins TRBV7-9 and TRBJ2-7; D perhaps matches TRBD2 (5 bases). Germline CDR1 SEHNR, CDR2 FQNEAQ (reference sequence). The CDR3 consists of 14 residues. Trimming stripped 4 bases from V and 1 base from J, with 11 bases between. The CDR3 loop is CASSSPRESYEQYF. The CDR3 nucleotides are TGTGCCAGCAGCTCGCCCCGGGAATCCTACGAGCAGTACTTC.

This clonotype was observed at least ten times. CDR3 amino acids: CASSLEGQGSNQPQHF. The CDR3 DNA reads TGTGCCAGCAGCTTAGAGGGACAGGGGAGCAATCAGCCCCAGCATTTT. The chain recombines TRBV7-8 with TRBJ1-5; 10 positions match TRBD1. The junction had 1 base not matched to a gene; V was cut back by 1 base and J by 1 base. There are 16 residues in the CDR3. Germline V CDR1 and CDR2: SGHVS, FQNEAQ.

This clonotype has ten or more counts. The rearrangement uses TRBV20-1 and TRBJ1-1; the D is unclear. Trimming cost V 4 bases and J 6 bases, with 12 bases left between them. Germline V gene lookup returns CDR1 DFQATT and CDR2 SNEGSKA (reference sequence). This CDR3 spans 12 amino acids. The CDR3 reads CSATSLPAEAFF. CDR3 sequence (DNA): TGCAGTGCTACGTCGTTACCCGCTGAAGCTTTCTTT.